This T cell receptor beta chain appears in the sequencing data of a study of T cells expressing NK-cell markers. TCRdb re-analyzed the 5' RACE reads; it lists each CDR3 protein once, without DNA. The sample holds around 380,000 distinct CDR3 sequences. The germline gives CDR1 SGHNT, CDR2 YYREEE (reference sequence). The CDR3 covers 15 residues. V is TRBV5-4 and J is TRBJ2-1. The receptor was derived from a woman in her forties or fifties in good health. Input material: blood T cells: a sorted CD56 or NKG2C T cell subset, CD4+ or CD8+ T cells, or bulk PBMC T cells (not recorded which). The chain's CDR3 is CASSFTTSSYNEQFF.